This T cell receptor beta chain was sequenced for a study of early T cells in non-severe SARS-CoV-2 infection. Notes on this clonotype: Its antigen remains unknown.

CDR3 length equals 16 residues. Germline CDR1 is LGHNA and CDR2 is YNFKEQ. V dropped 0 bases and J dropped 4 bases, with 13 bases sitting between them. Findings of the study overall: Private and CD4 specificities were missed by VDJdb matching, skewed to anti-spike CD8.

Attachment of unique molecular identifiers was made to individual cDNA molecules. Each CDR3 protein gets one entry after TCRdb re-called the 5' RACE reads with MiXCR. Among tens of thousands of distinct CDR3 sequences listed, about a tenth were seen once. Sequences were derived from whole blood, sampled at baseline. The TCR was taken from an adult who was a healthcare worker with PCR-confirmed SARS-CoV-2 infection or an uninfected control (not recorded which). This chain uses TRBV4-2 with TRBJ1-5; no firm D call. CDR3 nucleotide sequence: TGTGCCAGCAGCCAAGATCGGTGGGCACAAAATCAGCCCCAGCATTTT. Protein: CASSQDRWAQNQPQHF.